This record looks at one TCR beta chain sequence and its context. Its antigen is unknown. These data come from a study of early T cells in non-severe SARS-CoV-2 infection. In the study overall: Whole-blood bulk RNA, unsorted, was sequenced, and chains were unpaired.

Findings and limits, study-wide: A preference for anti-spike CD8 responses marked VDJdb matching, which missed private and CD4 specificities.

Germline loops: CDR1 SNHLY, CDR2 FYNNEI. V gave up 5 bases and J gave up 1 base, with 17 bases separating them. The CDR3 is made up of 17 amino acids. Attachment of unique molecular identifiers to individual cDNA molecules was performed. TCRdb re-analysed the 5' RACE reads in MiXCR, keeping a single row per CDR3 protein. The sample lists some 88,000 distinct CDR3 sequences; roughly 15% were seen once. The material was whole blood, obtained at baseline. This sequence joins TRBV2 and TRBJ2-2; D perhaps matches TRBD1 (5 bases). This TCR came from an adult who was a healthcare worker with PCR-confirmed SARS-CoV-2 infection or an uninfected control (not recorded which). The CDR3 reads CASSLSNPGWNTGELFF. The DNA for the CDR3 is TGTGCCAGCAGTCTTTCCAATCCAGGGTGGAACACCGGGGAGCTGTTTTTT. The full variable domain, with the rest looked up from reference TRBV2 and TRBJ2-2, is EPEVTQTPSHQVTQMGQEVILRCVPISNHLYFYWYRQILGQKVEFLVSFYNNEISEKSEIFDDQFSVERPDGSNFTLKIRSTKLEDSAMYFCASSLSNPGWNTGELFFGEGSRLTVL.